This T cell receptor beta chain was observed in a study of shared clonotypes between healthy human individuals. Study summary: Per donor, three plates held CD4 naive cells, three held CD4 memory, two held CD8 naive and one held CD8 memory.

Here immunoSEQ multiplex PCR was the method, and the copy in TCRdb shows in-frame clones only, minus some. The repertoire holds 90,000 to 120,000 clones, with about 71% as singletons. This CDR3 has 15 residues. Germline V gives CDR1 SGHVS, CDR2 FQNEAQ. With 5 bases clipped from V and 0 bases from J, the junction kept 3 bases outside the gene matches. This sequence originates from a woman aged 25 to 39 in good health. Sequenced material: memory CD8+ T cells sorted from blood. Subset indicated: CD45RO+ cells pooled with CCR7-negative TemRA cells. This chain uses TRBV7-8 with TRBJ1-4, with 7 bases identical to TRBD1. In nucleotides, the CDR3 is TGTGCCAGCAGCGGGGGGACAGCAACTAATGAAAAACTGTTTTTT. Translation: CASSGGTATNEKLFF.